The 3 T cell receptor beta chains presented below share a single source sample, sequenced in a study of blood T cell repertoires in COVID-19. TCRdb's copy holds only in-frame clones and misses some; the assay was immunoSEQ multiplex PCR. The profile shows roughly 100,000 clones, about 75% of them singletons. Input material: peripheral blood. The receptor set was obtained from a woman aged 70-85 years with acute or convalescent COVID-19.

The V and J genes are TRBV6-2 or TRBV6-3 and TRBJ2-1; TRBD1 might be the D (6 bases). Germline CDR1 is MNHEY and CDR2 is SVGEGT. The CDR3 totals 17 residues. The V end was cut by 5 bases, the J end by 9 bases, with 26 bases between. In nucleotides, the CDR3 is TGTGCCAGCAGTCAGTTAGAAAAGGACAGATCTGTTGGTGAGCAGTTCTTC. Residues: CASSQLEKDRSVGEQFF.

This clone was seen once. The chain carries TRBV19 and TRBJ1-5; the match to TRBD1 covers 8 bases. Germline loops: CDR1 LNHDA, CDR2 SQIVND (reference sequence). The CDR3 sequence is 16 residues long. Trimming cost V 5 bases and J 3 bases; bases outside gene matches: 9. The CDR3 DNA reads TGTGCCAGTAGTTTAAGACGACAGGGGAACAATCAGCCCCAGCATTTT. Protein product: CASSLRRQGNNQPQHF.

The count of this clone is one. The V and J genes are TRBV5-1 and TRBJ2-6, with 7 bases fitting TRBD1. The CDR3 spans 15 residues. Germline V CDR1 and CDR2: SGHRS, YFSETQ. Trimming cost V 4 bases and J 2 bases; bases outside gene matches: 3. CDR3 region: CASSPQGAGANVLTF. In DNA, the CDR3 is TGCGCCAGCAGCCCCCAGGGGGCTGGGGCCAACGTCCTGACTTTC.